This T cell receptor (beta chain) was sequenced for a study of regulatory T cells in long-lasting Graves disease. This sample's time point: newly diagnosed GD, antithyroid drugs for less than 3 months. RNA extracted from PBMCs served as the sequencing template. General study findings and limits: The study found persistent patients shared more public clonotypes (roughly 3,000) than new patients (just over 950).

Germline CDR1 reads SGHNT; CDR2 reads YYREEE (reference sequence). J was trimmed by 5 bases and V by 3 bases; bases with no gene match: 7. CDR3 length: 14 residues. This clonotype was picked up a small number of times. Antigen specificity is unknown. Arm-PCR of CDR3 regions with iRepertoire HTBI primers generated TCR beta libraries. TCRdb re-called the multiplex PCR reads through MiXCR, storing one row per CDR3 protein. The sample lists hundreds of thousands of distinct CDR3 sequences; roughly 12% were seen once. These data also formed part of another study, on T cells in Graves' hyperthyroidism and ophthalmopathy.

This TCR came from a man aged 30-40 years with Graves disease. Sequenced material: peripheral blood mononuclear cells (PBMCs), taken at new diagnosis, from a patient treated with antithyroid drugs. The J gene is TRBJ1-1, the V gene TRBV5-4, with 7 bases lining up with TRBD1. The CDR3 here is CASSSGQRGTEAFF. The CDR3 DNA reads TGTGCCAGCAGCTCGGGACAGCGGGGGACTGAAGCTTTCTTT.